The entry that follows covers one T cell receptor (beta chain) sequence. A much larger clone differs by one base, so this may be a read error. This entry belongs to a study of regulatory T cells in long-lasting Graves disease. Arm-PCR of CDR3 regions and iRepertoire HTBI primers were the basis on which TCR beta libraries were built. Each CDR3 protein gets one entry after TCRdb re-called the multiplex PCR reads with MiXCR. The sample carries 440,000 or so distinct CDR3 sequences, roughly 17% recorded once. Sample time point: newly diagnosed GD, antithyroid drugs for less than 3 months. Construction of the TCR library relied on RNA isolated from PBMCs. The CDR3 runs 13 residues. The germline V gene has CDR1 SGHRS and CDR2 YFSETQ. The sample also formed part of further work on T cells in Graves' hyperthyroidism and ophthalmopathy. That publication notes: The TCR CDR3 first-round RT-PCR relied on the HTBI primer set.

This sample comprised peripheral blood mononuclear cells (PBMCs), obtained at new diagnosis, from a patient treated with antithyroid drugs. The chain has TRBV5-1 and TRBJ2-7, with no clear D. The clonotype comes from a woman aged 30 to 39 with Graves disease. CDR3 sequence: CASSTGPTYELYF. Here the CDR3 DNA reads TGCGCCAGCAGCACCGGACCAACTTATGAGCTGTACTTC.